Each of the 18 T cell receptor beta chains below was sequenced from the same sample in a study of T-cell reconstitution after alpha-beta-depleted transplantation in children. Preparation of the TCRbeta library involved a method that used unique molecular identifiers. From the PCR reads, TCRdb called clonotypes with MiXCR, one entry per CDR3 protein. The table has approximately 420,000 distinct CDR3 sequences, about 11% seen once. The sequencing here drew on PBMCs from the stem cell graft donor, taken from the stem cell graft. Receptor source: a human donor who donated a stem cell graft to a child with acute myeloid leukemia.

The gene calls are TRBV3-1 and TRBJ2-1; D perhaps matches TRBD2 (6 bases). Germline assignment: CDR1 LGHDT and CDR2 YNNKEL (reference sequence). Between the trimmed V and J ends, which lost 4 bases and 5 bases, there was a span of 12 bases. The CDR3 is 14 amino acids. The DNA for the CDR3 is TGTGCCAGCAGCCCGTTGCCGGGGGACAATGAGCAGTTCTTC. As protein: CASSPLPGDNEQFF.

This clonotype has a handful of counts. The chain couples TRBV20-1 to TRBJ2-3, with 12 positions matching TRBD2. Germline V gene sequence: CDR1 DFQATT, CDR2 SNEGSKA (reference sequence). The V and J ends lost 5 bases and 0 bases, in that order; junction bases with no gene match: 0. There are 14 residues in the CDR3. The CDR3 here is CSAGLAGSTDTQYF. CDR3 in DNA: TGCAGTGCTGGACTAGCGGGAAGCACAGATACGCAGTATTTT.

This clonotype was detected a few times. The rearrangement links TRBV5-5 to TRBJ2-2; possibly TRBD2 for D (6 bases). In germline, CDR1 is SGHKS, CDR2 YYEKEE (reference sequence). The germline V and J ends were trimmed by 4 bases and 6 bases, with 19 bases remaining between them. CDR3 length: 16 amino acids. The CDR3 DNA sequence: TGTGCCAGCAGCCCGAAACTAGCAAATAATGCCGGGGAGCTGTTTTTT. Protein product: CASSPKLANNAGELFF.

This chain links TRBV24-1 with TRBJ2-1, with D possibly being TRBD1 (5 bases). With 1 base removed from V and 10 bases from J, the gap between germline ends came to 19 bases. Germline CDR1 and CDR2: KGHDR and SFDVKD. This CDR3 region has 16 residues. CDR3 loop: CATSDFRAGILGEQFF. CDR3 in DNA: TGTGCCACCAGTGATTTCAGGGCAGGGATCCTGGGGGAGCAGTTCTTC.

This rearrangement joins TRBV7-6 to TRBJ2-7; 10 bases agree with TRBD2. V gave up 5 bases and J gave up 4 bases; unmatched junction bases: 5. CDR3 length: 14 residues. Germline V CDR1 and CDR2: SGHVS, FNYEAQ. CDR3: CASSLLLAGYEQYF. For the CDR3, the DNA is TGTGCCAGCAGCCTCCTACTAGCGGGATACGAGCAGTACTTC.

This clonotype was found many times. The rearrangement joins TRBV7-2 to TRBJ2-1, with D perhaps matching TRBD1 or TRBD2 (6 bases each). This CDR3 is 16 amino acids long. V lost 2 bases to trimming and J lost 6 bases, with 17 bases between them. Per the germline V gene, CDR1 is SGHTA and CDR2 is FQGNSA. The CDR3 coding sequence is TGTGCCAGCAGCTTAAGCTGGACGGGGGCGGGCAATGAGCAGTTCTTC. This encodes CASSLSWTGAGNEQFF.

In its sample, this clonotype was seen a few times. V gene TRBV14 combines with J gene TRBJ1-5, with D possibly matching TRBD1 (5 bases). The V gene's germline CDR1 is SGHDN and CDR2 FVKESK. This CDR3 has 15 amino acids. Trimming cost V 5 bases and J 1 base, with 12 bases left between them. CDR3 region: CASSKKRDSNQPQHF. In nucleotides, the CDR3 is TGTGCCAGCAGCAAAAAAAGGGACAGCAATCAGCCCCAGCATTTT. The whole variable domain, remainder taken from reference TRBV14 and TRBJ1-5, is EAGVTQFPSHSVIEKGQTVTLRCDPISGHDNLYWYRRVMGKEIKFLLHFVKESKQDESGMPNNRFLAERTGGTYSTLKVQPAELEDSGVYFCASSKKRDSNQPQHFGDGTRLSIL.

The chain has TRBV7-2 and TRBJ2-3, with 7 bases lining up with TRBD2. Looked up from germline, CDR1 is SGHTA and CDR2 is FQGNSA. This CDR3 has 16 amino acids. The J segment lost 7 bases and the V segment lost 4 bases, leaving 14 bases of the junction unmatched. As DNA, the CDR3 is TGTGCCAGCAGCTACGGGGGGTTTACTCTCCGTAATACGCAGTATTTT. As protein: CASSYGGFTLRNTQYF.

The V call is TRBV5-1, the J call TRBJ1-6; 9 bases map to TRBD1. CDR1 is SGHRS, CDR2 YFSETQ, per germline. The CDR3 is 19 residues long. With V trimmed by 2 bases and J by 3 bases, 12 bases remained unmatched. DNA for the CDR3: TGCGCCAGCAGCTTCTCTCTCCGGACAGGGGTTGGCTATAATTCACCCCTCCACTTT. As protein: CASSFSLRTGVGYNSPLHF. The full variable domain, its missing parts supplied by reference TRBV5-1 and TRBJ1-6, is KAGVTQTPRYLIKTRGQQVTLSCSPISGHRSVSWYQQTPGQGLQFLFEYFSETQRNKGNFPGRFSGRQFSNSRSEMNVSTLELGDSALYLCASSFSLRTGVGYNSPLHFGNGTRLTVT.

At least ten counts were recorded for this clonotype. The V gene is TRBV29-1, the J gene TRBJ2-1, with 7 bases lining up with TRBD1. The CDR3 totals 14 residues. The J segment lost 7 bases and the V segment lost 4 bases, leaving 10 bases of the junction unmatched. Germline assignment: CDR1 SQVTM and CDR2 ANQGSEA. Here the CDR3 DNA reads TGCAGCGTTGGGCACAGGGGCTTTGGGAATGAGCAGTTCTTC. Translated: CSVGHRGFGNEQFF.

The CDR3 DNA reads TGTGCCAGCAACTTGACAGGGAACACCGGGGAGCTGTTTTTT. This gives the protein CASNLTGNTGELFF. The chain uses TRBV6-2 or TRBV6-3 and TRBJ2-2; tentative D call: TRBD1 (6 bases). V was cut by 7 bases and J by 1 base, with 10 bases left in between. Germline loops: CDR1 MNHEY, CDR2 SVGEGT. CDR3 length equals 14 residues.

This chain uses TRBV20-1 with TRBJ2-3, with 10 nucleotides matching TRBD2. Germline trimming cut 0 bases from V and 10 bases from J; bases unmatched to any gene: 13. The length of the CDR3 is 16 residues. Germline V lookup: CDR1 DFQATT, CDR2 SNEGSKA (reference sequence). CDR3: CSARDNKRGGLIAQYF. The DNA of the CDR3 is TGCAGTGCTAGAGATAACAAGCGGGGGGGCCTCATTGCGCAGTATTTT.

This clonotype was detected a few times. The chain carries TRBV7-2 and TRBJ2-2; D gene unclear. This CDR3 region has 14 residues. CDR1 and CDR2 (germline): SGHTA, FQGNSA. Between the trimmed V and J ends, which lost 1 base and 6 bases, there was a span of 9 bases. The CDR3 spells CASSLVGYPGELFF. The CDR3 DNA is TGTGCCAGCAGCTTAGTGGGGTACCCCGGGGAGCTGTTTTTT.

The chain combines TRBV30 with TRBJ2-3, with 8 bases matching TRBD2. Unmatched junction bases numbered 6, after V lost 0 bases and J lost 4 bases. This CDR3 is built from 15 residues. Germline V gene data show CDR1 as GTSNPN and CDR2 as SVGIG (reference sequence). CDR3 sequence: CAWSVPAGASDTQYF. CDR3 bases: TGTGCCTGGAGTGTACCAGCGGGGGCATCAGATACGCAGTATTTT.

As regards this clonotype: A read error is possible here, since a much larger clone lies one base away. The chain links TRBV5-6 to TRBJ2-3; 8 bases map to TRBD2. CDR3 size: 14 residues. Germline values: CDR1 SGHDT, CDR2 YYEEEE. CDR3 bases: TGTGCCGGCAGCTCGGGACTAGGAACAGATACGCAGTATTTT. Amino acids: CAGSSGLGTDTQYF.

In nucleotides, the CDR3 is TGTGCCAGCAGCTTAGCAAACGGTGAGCAGTTCTTC. Residues: CASSLANGEQFF. The genes are TRBV7-2 and TRBJ2-1; D unresolved. This CDR3 region has 12 residues. Trimming stripped 0 bases from V and 9 bases from J, with 6 bases between. Per the germline V gene, CDR1 is SGHTA and CDR2 is FQGNSA.

The table lists this clonotype with a few counts. The chain has TRBV7-9 and TRBJ2-7, with D tentatively TRBD1 (7 bases). V was clipped by 3 bases and J by 4 bases, with 13 bases between them. The CDR3 length is 14 residues. Per germline, CDR1 SEHNR and CDR2 FQNEAQ (reference sequence). Written as DNA, the CDR3 is TGTGCCAGCAGCTTCTCAGGGGGGACATACGAGCAGTACTTC. Translated, it gives CASSFSGGTYEQYF.

For the CDR3, the DNA is TGTGCCAGCAGCTTAGCCCCGACAGGGGAAGCTTTCTTT. Translated: CASSLAPTGEAFF. The genes are TRBV7-2 and TRBJ1-1; 7 nucleotides match TRBD1. This CDR3 is 13 amino acids long. Germline-derived CDR1 and CDR2 are SGHTA and FQGNSA. The junction had 3 bases not matched to a gene; V was cut back by 0 bases and J by 8 bases.